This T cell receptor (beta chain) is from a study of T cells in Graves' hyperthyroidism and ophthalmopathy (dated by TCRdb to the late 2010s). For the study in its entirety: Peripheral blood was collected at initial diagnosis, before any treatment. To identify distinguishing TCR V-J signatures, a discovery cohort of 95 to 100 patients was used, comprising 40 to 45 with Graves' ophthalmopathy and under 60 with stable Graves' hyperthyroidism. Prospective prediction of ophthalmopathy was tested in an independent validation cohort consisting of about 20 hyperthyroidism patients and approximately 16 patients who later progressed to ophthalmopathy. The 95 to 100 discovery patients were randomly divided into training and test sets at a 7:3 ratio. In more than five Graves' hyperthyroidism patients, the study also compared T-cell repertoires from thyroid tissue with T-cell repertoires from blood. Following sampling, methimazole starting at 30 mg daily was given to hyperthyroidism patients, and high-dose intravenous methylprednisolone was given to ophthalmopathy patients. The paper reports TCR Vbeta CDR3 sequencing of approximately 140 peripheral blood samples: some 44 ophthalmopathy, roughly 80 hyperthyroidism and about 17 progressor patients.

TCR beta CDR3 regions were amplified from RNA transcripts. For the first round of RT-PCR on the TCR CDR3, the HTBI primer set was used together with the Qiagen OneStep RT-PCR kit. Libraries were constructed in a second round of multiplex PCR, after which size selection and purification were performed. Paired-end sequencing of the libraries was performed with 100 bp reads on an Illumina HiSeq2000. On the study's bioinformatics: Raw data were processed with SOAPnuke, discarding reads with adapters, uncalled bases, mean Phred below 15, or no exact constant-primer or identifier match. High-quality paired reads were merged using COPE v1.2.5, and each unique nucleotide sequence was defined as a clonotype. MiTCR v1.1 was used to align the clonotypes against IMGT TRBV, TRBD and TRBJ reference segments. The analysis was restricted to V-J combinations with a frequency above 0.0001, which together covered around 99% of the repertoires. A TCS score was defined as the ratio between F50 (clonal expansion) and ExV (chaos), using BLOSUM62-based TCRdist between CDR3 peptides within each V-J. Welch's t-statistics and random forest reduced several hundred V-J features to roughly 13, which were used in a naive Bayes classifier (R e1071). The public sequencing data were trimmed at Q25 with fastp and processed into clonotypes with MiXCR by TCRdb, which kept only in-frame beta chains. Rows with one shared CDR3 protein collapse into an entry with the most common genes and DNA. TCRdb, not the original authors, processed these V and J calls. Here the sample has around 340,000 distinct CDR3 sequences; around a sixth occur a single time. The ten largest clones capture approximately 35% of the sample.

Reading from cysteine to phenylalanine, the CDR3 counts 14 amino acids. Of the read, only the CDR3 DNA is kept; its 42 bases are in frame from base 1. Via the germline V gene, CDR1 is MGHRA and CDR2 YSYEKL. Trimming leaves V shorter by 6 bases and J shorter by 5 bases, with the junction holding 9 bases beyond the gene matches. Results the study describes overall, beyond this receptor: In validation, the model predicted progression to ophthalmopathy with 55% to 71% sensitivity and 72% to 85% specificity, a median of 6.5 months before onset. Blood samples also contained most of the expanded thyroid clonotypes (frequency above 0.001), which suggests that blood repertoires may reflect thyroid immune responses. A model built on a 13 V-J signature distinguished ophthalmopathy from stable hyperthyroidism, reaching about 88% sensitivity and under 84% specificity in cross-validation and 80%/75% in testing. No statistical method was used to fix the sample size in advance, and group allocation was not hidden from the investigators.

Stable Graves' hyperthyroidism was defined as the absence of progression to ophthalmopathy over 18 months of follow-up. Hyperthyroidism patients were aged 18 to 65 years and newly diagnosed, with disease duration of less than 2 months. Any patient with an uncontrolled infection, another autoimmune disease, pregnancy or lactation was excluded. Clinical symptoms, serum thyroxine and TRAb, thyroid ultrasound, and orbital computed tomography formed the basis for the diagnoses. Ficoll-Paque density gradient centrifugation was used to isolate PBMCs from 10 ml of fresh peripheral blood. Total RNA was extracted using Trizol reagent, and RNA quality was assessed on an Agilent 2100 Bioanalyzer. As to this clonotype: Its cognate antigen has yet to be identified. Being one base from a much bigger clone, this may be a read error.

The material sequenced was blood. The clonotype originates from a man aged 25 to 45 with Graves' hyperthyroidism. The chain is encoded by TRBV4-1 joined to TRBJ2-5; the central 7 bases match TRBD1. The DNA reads TGCGCCAGCAGTCCGTTGACAGGGCGGGAGACCCAGTACTTC. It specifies CASSPLTGRETQYF.